Following are 27 T cell receptor beta chains from one sample sequenced in a study of OX40 agonist ivuxolimab in advanced cancers. Data came from immunoSEQ multiplex PCR; TCRdb stores just in-frame clones and leaves some out. This table holds 60,000 to 80,000 clones, 84% found once. Source: CD4+ or CD8+ T cells sorted from blood, taken in a trial of the OX40 agonist ivuxolimab. These TCRs come from an adult with an advanced solid tumor such as melanoma, head and neck, liver or kidney cancer.

Only a few counts were recorded for this clone. The chain links TRBV2 to TRBJ2-7; D uncertain. Germline V lookup: CDR1 SNHLY, CDR2 FYNNEI. V gave up 2 bases and J gave up 7 bases, with 15 bases separating them. The CDR3 extends over 14 amino acids. This CDR3 is CASSEQVRSLEQYF. CDR3 nucleotides: TGTGCCAGCAGTGAACAGGTTAGAAGTTTGGAGCAGTACTTC.

The chain joins TRBV5-8 to TRBJ2-2, with D unclear. The CDR3 has 14 amino acids. Trimming pared 0 bases from V and 5 bases from J, leaving 8 bases between. Germline loops: CDR1 SGHTS, CDR2 YDEGEE. The CDR3 nucleotides read TGTGCCAGCAGCTTGGGGGGAAGTACCGGGGAGCTGTTTTTT. The encoded protein is CASSLGGSTGELFF.

V and J are TRBV28 and TRBJ1-1; no definite D call. The CDR3 has 15 amino acids. CDR1 is MDHEN, CDR2 SYDVKM, per germline. V lost 2 bases and J 0 bases, leaving 10 bases between the germline ends. CDR3 coding DNA: TGTGCCAGCAGTTTAAAGAAGGGAATGAACACTGAAGCTTTCTTT. Translation gives CASSLKKGMNTEAFF.

The J gene is TRBJ2-7, the V gene TRBV5-1; 8 nucleotides align to TRBD2. This CDR3 comprises 14 residues. Unmatched junction bases numbered 6, after V lost 1 base and J lost 6 bases. Germline-derived CDR1 and CDR2 are SGHRS and YFSETQ. The CDR3 loop is CASSLFSAGAEQYF. CDR3 nucleotides: TGCGCCAGCAGCTTGTTTTCAGCGGGAGCCGAGCAGTACTTC.

V gene TRBV6-1 combines with J gene TRBJ1-3; 8 bases are shared with TRBD1. Per germline, CDR1 MNHNS and CDR2 SASEGT. This CDR3 contains 14 residues. V was pared by 4 bases and J by 4 bases, with 3 bases of the junction left unmatched. The CDR3 protein is CASSADRGGNTIYF. The CDR3 region has the DNA TGTGCCAGCAGTGCCGACAGGGGAGGAAACACCATATATTTT.

The chain has TRBV5-8 and TRBJ2-3; no definite D call. The V end lost 4 bases, the J end lost 3 bases, and 15 bases lay between the germline ends. There are 15 residues in the CDR3. CDR1 and CDR2 from the germline V gene are SGHTS and YDEGEE. The CDR3 DNA reads TGTGCCAGCAGCCCCGGGCAGTTAAGGACAGATACGCAGTATTTT. Protein: CASSPGQLRTDTQYF.

Comment on this clone: The junction departs from the called germline gene at one end, perhaps through a read error. The genes are TRBV10-2 and TRBJ1-1, with 7 bases that match TRBD1. Germline CDR1 is WSHSY and CDR2 is SAAADI. This CDR3 contains 12 residues. The CDR3 is CASSTDRAEAFF. DNA for the CDR3: TGCGCCAGCAGCACAGACAGGGCTGAGGCTTTCTTT.

The chain combines TRBV10-3 with TRBJ2-7; TRBD2 matches at 9 bases. The length of the CDR3 is 14 residues. Germline V CDR1 and CDR2: ENHRY, SYGVKD. Germline trimming cut 8 bases from V and 5 bases from J; bases unmatched to any gene: 10. DNA for the CDR3: TGTGCCATCCGGTGGGCTAGCGGGACAGACGAGCAGTACTTC. Translation gives CAIRWASGTDEQYF.

CDR3 bases: TGTGCCAGCAGCCAAGATGCCAGCGGTGAGCAGTTCTTC. Protein sequence: CASSQDASGEQFF. J is TRBJ2-1 and V is TRBV4-2, with D maybe TRBD2 (5 bases). V dropped 0 bases and J dropped 9 bases, with 9 bases sitting between them. The CDR3 length is 13 residues. Per germline, CDR1 LGHNA and CDR2 YNFKEQ.

A single count supports this clone. V gene TRBV11-2 combines with J gene TRBJ2-7; D perhaps matches TRBD2 (6 bases). V lost 1 base and J lost 2, with 12 bases in between. CDR1 is SGHAT and CDR2 is FQNNGV in the germline V gene. The CDR3 is 15 residues long. CDR3 residues: CASSLGPGAAYEQYF. CDR3 nucleotides: TGTGCCAGCAGCTTAGGACCGGGAGCCGCCTACGAGCAGTACTTC.

The chain couples TRBV30 to TRBJ2-3, with D possibly being TRBD2 (6 bases). CDR3 length: 15 residues. V was shortened by 0 bases and J by 2 bases, with 12 bases between the two germline ends. Germline V gene data show CDR1 as GTSNPN and CDR2 as SVGIG (reference sequence). As DNA, the CDR3 is TGTGCCTGGAGTGTTCGGGGGAGCCTCACAGATACGCAGTATTTT. Protein product: CAWSVRGSLTDTQYF.

The chain combines TRBV7-2 with TRBJ1-1, with D hard to call. Per the germline V gene, CDR1 is SGHTA and CDR2 is FQGNSA. The CDR3 sequence is 18 residues long. The ends were cut back, 3 bases at V and 0 bases at J, with 20 bases in the middle. This CDR3 reads CASSFPLRGRRMNTEAFF. CDR3 DNA sequence: TGTGCCAGCAGCTTTCCGTTGCGAGGACGGAGGATGAACACTGAAGCTTTCTTT. Filled out from reference TRBV7-2 and TRBJ1-1, the complete variable domain reads GAGVSQSPSNKVTEKGKDVELRCDPISGHTALYWYRQSLGQGLEFLIYFQGNSAPDKSGLPSDRFSAERTGGSVSTLTIQRTQQEDSAVYLCASSFPLRGRRMNTEAFFGQGTRLTVV.

The chain has TRBV27 and TRBJ2-3; 14 bases are a match to TRBD2. Losses at the gene ends were 5 bases for V and 4 bases for J; bases not matched to a gene: 2. Per germline, CDR1 MNHEY and CDR2 SMNVEV (reference sequence). This CDR3 contains 15 residues. In DNA, the CDR3 is TGTGCCAGCAGTCCGGGACTAGCGGGAGCAGATACGCAGTATTTT. It translates to CASSPGLAGADTQYF.

J is TRBJ1-1 and V is TRBV4-3; TRBD1 aligns across 10 bases. CDR1 and CDR2 from the germline V gene are LGHNA and YSLEER. V dropped 3 bases and J dropped 8; count of bases not matched to a gene: 15. This CDR3 has 17 amino acids. CDR3 sequence reads: CASSHSPSLGQGEEAFF. The CDR3 DNA reads as TGCGCCAGCAGCCACTCCCCAAGCCTCGGACAGGGGGAGGAAGCTTTCTTT.

This chain joins TRBV30 and TRBJ2-4; TRBD1 matches at 7 bases. Looked up from germline, CDR1 is GTSNPN and CDR2 is SVGIG (reference sequence). The CDR3 runs to 14 residues. V lost 1 base and J lost 8; bases outside the gene matches: 8. The CDR3 is CAWSDFEQGYIQYF. In nucleotides, the CDR3 is TGTGCCTGGAGTGATTTTGAACAGGGGTACATTCAGTACTTC.

This chain connects TRBV19 to TRBJ1-5, with TRBD1 matching over 7 bases. J was trimmed by 6 bases and V by 3 bases; bases with no gene match: 5. From germline, CDR1 is LNHDA and CDR2 SQIVND (reference sequence). CDR3 length: 14 amino acids. CDR3 DNA sequence: TGTGCCAGTAGTATCACAGGGGATGGTCAGCCCCAGCATTTT. This codes for CASSITGDGQPQHF.

This clone was seen only once. The V and J genes are TRBV7-2 and TRBJ2-7; 8 bases are a match to TRBD2. The CDR3 is made up of 16 amino acids. From germline, CDR1 is SGHTA and CDR2 FQGNSA. The ends lost 5 bases at V and 3 bases at J; junction bases unmatched: 12. The CDR3 bases are TGTGCCAGCAGCCCTTACCTAGCGGGTGGGTTCTACGAGCAGTACTTC. It encodes CASSPYLAGGFYEQYF. Full variable domain (missing parts from reference TRBV7-2 and TRBJ2-7): GAGVSQSPSNKVTEKGKDVELRCDPISGHTALYWYRQSLGQGLEFLIYFQGNSAPDKSGLPSDRFSAERTGGSVSTLTIQRTQQEDSAVYLCASSPYLAGGFYEQYFGPGTRLTVT.

The table lists this clone with a count of one. Here the CDR3 DNA reads TGTGCCAGCACCCGAGGAGGTCCCTATGGCTACACCTTC. It codes for CASTRGGPYGYTF. This chain uses TRBV28 with TRBJ1-2; no definite D call. V dropped 7 bases and J dropped 4 bases, with 13 bases sitting between them. This CDR3 has 13 residues. Germline V CDR1 and CDR2: MDHEN, SYDVKM.

Here the CDR3 reads CASSRGISGNTIYF. The CDR3 coding sequence is TGTGCCAGCAGCCGAGGGATCTCTGGAAACACCATATATTTT. The genes are TRBV11-2 and TRBJ1-3; D remains unclear. The CDR3 runs 14 residues. Germline CDR1 reads SGHAT; CDR2 reads FQNNGV. V was shortened by 5 bases and J by 0 bases, with 8 bases between the two germline ends.

The V call is TRBV6-5, the J call TRBJ2-1; unclear D gene. V lost 2 bases and J 4 bases, leaving 3 bases between the germline ends. The CDR3 consists of 12 residues. CDR1 and CDR2 (germline): MNHEY, SVGAGI. The CDR3 DNA sequence: TGTGCCAGCAGTTACGGGTACAATGAGCAGTTCTTC. Encoded protein: CASSYGYNEQFF.

This rearrangement joins TRBV29-1 to TRBJ2-1; 8 nucleotides match TRBD2. V dropped 7 bases and J dropped 7; count of bases not matched to a gene: 15. The CDR3 covers 15 residues. CDR1 SQVTM and CDR2 ANQGSEA come from the germline V gene. The CDR3 bases are TGCAGCGCTTCCCGGGGGAGCGGGAGACGTAATGAGCAGTTCTTC. Its translation: CSASRGSGRRNEQFF.

This clone showed up just once. This chain links TRBV7-2 with TRBJ2-3; D is unclear. Germline lookup yields CDR1 SGHTA and CDR2 FQGNSA. Trimming pared 2 bases from V and 4 bases from J, leaving 7 bases between. This CDR3 comprises 13 residues. The CDR3: CASSLRRADTQYF. The CDR3 DNA reads TGTGCCAGCAGCTTACGTCGCGCAGATACGCAGTATTTT.

This clone came up once. The gene calls are TRBV27 and TRBJ1-5, with D hard to call. Germline V CDR1 and CDR2: MNHEY, SMNVEV (reference sequence). The CDR3 consists of 12 residues. V was clipped by 5 bases and J by 6 bases, with 8 bases between them. Written as DNA, the CDR3 is TGTGCCAGCAGTCGGTGGGGTCAGCCCCAGCATTTT. It is translated as CASSRWGQPQHF.

CDR3 loop: CASSVGQGYGYTF. The CDR3 nucleotides are TGTGCCAGTAGTGTCGGACAGGGCTATGGCTACACCTTC. The V and J genes are TRBV19 and TRBJ1-2, with TRBD1 matching over 8 bases. Germline CDR1 is LNHDA and CDR2 is SQIVND (reference sequence). The CDR3 is 13 amino acids. The V and J ends lost 5 bases and 4 bases, in that order; junction bases with no gene match: 3.

This chain links TRBV7-8 with TRBJ2-7, with D possibly being TRBD2 (7 bases). The CDR3 runs to 14 residues. CDR1 and CDR2 from the germline V gene are SGHVS and FQNEAQ. With 2 bases removed from V and 0 bases from J, the gap between germline ends came to 8 bases. CDR3 nucleotides: TGTGCCAGCAGCTTACGGGGGGCCTCCTACGAGCAGTACTTC. Translating gives CASSLRGASYEQYF.

The genes are TRBV5-3 and TRBJ2-7, with TRBD2 matching 10 bases. TRBV5-3 is flagged as an ORF with uncertain function. The J segment lost 2 bases and the V segment lost 1 base, leaving 9 bases of the junction unmatched. The CDR3 consists of 17 residues. In DNA form, the CDR3 reads TGTGCCAGAAGCTTGCTTTACACTAGCGGGAACCCCTACGAGCAGTACTTC. The encoded protein is CARSLLYTSGNPYEQYF.

The V call is TRBV9, the J call TRBJ2-1; TRBD1 aligns across 7 bases. J gave up 6 bases and V 3 bases, and 3 bases lay outside the gene matches. CDR3 length equals 13 residues. Per germline, CDR1 SGDLS and CDR2 YYNGEE. The CDR3 protein is CASSDRGRNEQFF. The CDR3 nucleotides read TGTGCCAGCAGCGACAGGGGCCGCAATGAGCAGTTCTTC.